The 9 T cell receptor beta chains in this list originate from one sample, sequenced in a study of cytomegalovirus exposure and HLA in healthy donors (dated by TCRdb to the late 2010s). The library was prepared using the immunoSEQ multiplex PCR assay. For the multiplex PCR, a mixture combining 60 forward primers for TCR Vbeta segments and 13 reverse primers for TCR Jbeta segments was used. TCRdb provides this immuneACCESS table in a form limited to in-frame rearrangements. Some clones are lacking; in checked studies, under half of them reflect an unresolved V gene, and why the rest are absent is not known. Here the sample has about 120,000 clones; 77% occur a single time. The ten most abundant clones make up approximately 11% of the sample. Sample: PBMCs. The receptor set was obtained from a man in his forties or fifties in good health and CMV-seropositive.

This chain joins TRBV10-3 and TRBJ2-3; 8 bases agree with TRBD2. Per the germline V gene, CDR1 is ENHRY and CDR2 is SYGVKD. The CDR3 runs to 15 residues. Trimming cost V 4 bases and J 2 bases; bases outside gene matches: 5. The CDR3 loop reads CAISGLAGPTDTQYF. The CDR3 DNA reads as TGTGCCATCAGTGGTTTAGCGGGGCCCACAGATACGCAGTATTTT.

The chain couples TRBV4-3 to TRBJ2-3; D not certain. Germline V gives CDR1 LGHNA, CDR2 YSLEER. V dropped 2 bases and J dropped 6 bases, with 9 bases sitting between them. The CDR3 is made up of 13 amino acids. For the CDR3, the DNA is TGCGCCAGCAGCCAAAATTCCCCGGATACGCAGTATTTT. Its translation: CASSQNSPDTQYF.

The gene calls are TRBV7-2 and TRBJ1-1, with 7 bases identical to TRBD1. The junction had 7 bases not matched to a gene; V was cut back by 5 bases and J by 4 bases. CDR1 and CDR2 (germline): SGHTA, FQGNSA. The CDR3 length is 14 residues. CDR3 nucleotide sequence: TGTGCCAGCAGCGAGCGACAGGGTAGCACTGAAGCTTTCTTT. The encoded protein is CASSERQGSTEAFF.

The chain carries TRBV15 and TRBJ1-6, with TRBD1 as a possible D gene (6 bases). V was pared by 8 bases and J by 7 bases, with 15 bases between. From germline, CDR1 is LNHNV and CDR2 YYDKDF (reference sequence). The CDR3 has 14 amino acids. Here the CDR3 DNA reads TGTGCCACCGGCCGGGACACACGAAATTCACCCCTCCACTTT. As protein: CATGRDTRNSPLHF. Looking up the rest from reference TRBV15 and TRBJ1-6 gives the full variable domain: DAMVIQNPRYQVTQFGKPVTLSCSQTLNHNVMYWYQQKSSQAPKLLFHYYDKDFNNEADTPDNFQSRRPNTSFCFLDIRSPGLGDTAMYLCATGRDTRNSPLHFGNGTRLTVT.

This sequence joins TRBV5-1 and TRBJ1-1; weak D call: TRBD1 (6 bases). The CDR3 covers 13 residues. Germline V CDR1 and CDR2: SGHRS, YFSETQ. With 4 bases removed from V and 1 base from J, the gap between germline ends came to 8 bases. CDR3 in DNA: TGCGCCAGCAGCGCACAGGGGAACACTGAAGCTTTCTTT. It codes for CASSAQGNTEAFF.

The V call is TRBV7-2, the J call TRBJ2-1, with D hard to call. Looked up from germline, CDR1 is SGHTA and CDR2 is FQGNSA. This CDR3 has 15 residues. Between the trimmed V and J ends, which lost 3 bases and 0 bases, there was a span of 9 bases. CDR3 sequence reads: CASSFGESSYNEQFF. DNA for the CDR3: TGTGCCAGCAGCTTCGGAGAGAGCTCCTACAATGAGCAGTTCTTC.

This chain uses TRBV7-3 with TRBJ2-5; TRBD2 matches at 8 bases. The CDR3 length is 14 residues. V lost 1 base to trimming and J lost 3 bases; unmatched junction nucleotides: 1. The germline CDR1 and CDR2 sequences are SGHTA and FQGTGA. This CDR3 is CASSLSGGKETQYF. CDR3 nucleotide sequence: TGTGCCAGCAGCTTAAGCGGGGGGAAAGAGACCCAGTACTTC.

The chain joins TRBV19 to TRBJ1-1; possibly TRBD1 for D (5 bases). Deletions cut 5 bases from V and 7 bases from J, with 8 bases between. Per the germline V gene, CDR1 is LNHDA and CDR2 is SQIVND (reference sequence). CDR3 size: 11 residues. CDR3 in amino acids: CASSWGSEAFF. CDR3 in DNA: TGTGCCAGTAGTTGGGGCAGTGAAGCTTTCTTT.

In its sample, this clone was seen once. The chain recombines TRBV18 with TRBJ1-5; TRBD1 agrees at 7 bases. The CDR3 totals 17 residues. Trimming removed 4 bases from V and 0 bases from J; junction bases left unmatched: 9. Germline V CDR1 and CDR2: KGHSH, LQKENI. CDR3 protein: CASSRQPGGYSNQPQHF. The DNA of the CDR3 is TGTGCCAGCTCACGGCAGCCAGGGGGGTATAGCAATCAGCCCCAGCATTTT. The entire variable domain, with the rest obtained from reference TRBV18 and TRBJ1-5, is as follows: NAGVMQNPRHLVRRRGQEARLRCSPMKGHSHVYWYRQLPEEGLKFMVYLQKENIIDESGMPKERFSAEFPKEGPSILRIQQVVRGDSAAYFCASSRQPGGYSNQPQHFGDGTRLSIL.